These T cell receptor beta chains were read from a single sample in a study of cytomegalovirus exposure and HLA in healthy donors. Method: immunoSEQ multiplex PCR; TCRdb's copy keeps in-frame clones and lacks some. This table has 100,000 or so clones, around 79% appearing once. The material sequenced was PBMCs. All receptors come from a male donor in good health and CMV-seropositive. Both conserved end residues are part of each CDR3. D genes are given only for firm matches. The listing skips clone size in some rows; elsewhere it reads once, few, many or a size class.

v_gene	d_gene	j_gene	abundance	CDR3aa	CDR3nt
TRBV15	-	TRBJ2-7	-	CATSRDLDSSYEQYF	TGTGCCACCAGCAGAGATCTGGACAGTTCCTACGAGCAGTACTTC
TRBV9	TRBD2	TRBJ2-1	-	CASSGLTAGGEQFF	TGTGCCAGCAGCGGCCTGACGGCGGGGGGTGAGCAGTTCTTC
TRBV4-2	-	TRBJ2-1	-	CASSRGLGVSEQFF	TGTGCCAGCAGCCGAGGGTTAGGAGTGAGTGAGCAGTTCTTC
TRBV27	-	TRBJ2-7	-	CASSWAGRTYEQYF	TGTGCCAGCAGTTGGGCGGGGAGAACCTACGAGCAGTACTTC
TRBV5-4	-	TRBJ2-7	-	CASSSSLLGGLSYEQYF	TGTGCCAGCAGCTCATCGCTTTTGGGGGGGCTCTCCTACGAGCAGTACTTC
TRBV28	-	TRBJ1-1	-	CASSAATEEAFF	TGTGCCAGCAGTGCGGCGACGGAAGAAGCTTTCTTT
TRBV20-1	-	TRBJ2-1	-	CSAAPREQFF	TGCAGTGCTGCCCCCAGGGAGCAGTTCTTC
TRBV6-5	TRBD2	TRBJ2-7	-	CASSLLTSGLYEQYF	TGTGCCAGCAGTCTTCTTACTAGCGGACTCTACGAGCAGTACTTC
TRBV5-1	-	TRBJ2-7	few	CASSLAAGRYEQYF	TGCGCCAGCAGCTTGGCGGCAGGAAGGTACGAGCAGTACTTC
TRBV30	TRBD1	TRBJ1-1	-	CAWSVEGQGVGAFF	TGTGCCTGGAGTGTCGAGGGACAGGGAGTAGGGGCTTTCTTT
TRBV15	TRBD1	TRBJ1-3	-	CATNRGQGQGNTIYF	TGTGCCACCAACCGGGGACAGGGCCAGGGAAACACCATATATTTT
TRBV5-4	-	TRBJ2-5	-	CASSLPMGLPIQETQYF	TGTGCCAGCAGCTTGCCGATGGGACTGCCAATACAAGAGACCCAGTACTTC
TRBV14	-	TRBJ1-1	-	CASSQARGGTEAFF	TGTGCCAGCAGCCAAGCTAGGGGCGGCACTGAAGCTTTCTTT
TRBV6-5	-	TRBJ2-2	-	CASVRGRGGTGELFF	TGTGCCAGCGTCAGGGGGCGGGGGGGGACCGGGGAGCTGTTTTTT
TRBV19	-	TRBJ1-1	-	CASSPLGAATEAFF	TGTGCCAGTAGTCCCCTGGGGGCGGCCACTGAAGCTTTCTTT
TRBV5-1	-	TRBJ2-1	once	CASSFPRGSYNEQFF	TGCGCCAGCAGTTTCCCCAGGGGCTCCTACAATGAGCAGTTCTTC
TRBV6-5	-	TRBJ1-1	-	CASSRTRNTEAFF	TGTGCCAGCAGTCGAACACGTAACACTGAAGCTTTCTTT
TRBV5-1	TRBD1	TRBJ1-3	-	CASSSSGGSGNTIYF	TGCGCCAGCAGCTCCTCAGGGGGCTCTGGAAACACCATATATTTT
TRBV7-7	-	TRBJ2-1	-	CASSTSTSGAHEQFF	TGTGCCAGCAGCACCTCCACCTCAGGGGCCCATGAGCAGTTCTTC
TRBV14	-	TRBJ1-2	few	CASTADYPSVDGYTF	TGTGCCAGCACCGCGGACTACCCGTCGGTGGATGGCTACACCTTC
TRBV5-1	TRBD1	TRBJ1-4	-	CASKPPSGTGAEKLLF	TGCGCCAGCAAGCCCCCTTCCGGGACAGGGGCTGAAAAACTGCTTTTT
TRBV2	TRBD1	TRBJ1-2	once	CASSEATGIGGYTF	TGTGCCAGCAGTGAAGCGACAGGGATCGGGGGCTACACCTTC
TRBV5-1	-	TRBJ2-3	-	CASSLEAGTLITDTQYF	TGCGCCAGCAGCTTGGAGGCGGGCACCTTAATAACAGATACGCAGTATTTT
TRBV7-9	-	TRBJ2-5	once	CASSRPGQTSQETQYF	TGTGCCAGCAGCCGGCCCGGACAGACTTCCCAAGAGACCCAGTACTTC
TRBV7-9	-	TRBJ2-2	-	CASSPGFQGGTGELFF	TGTGCCAGCAGCCCCGGTTTTCAGGGAGGCACCGGGGAGCTGTTTTTT